The 24 T cell receptor beta chains below come from one sample, sequenced in a study of blood T cell repertoires in COVID-19. Clones were sequenced by immunoSEQ multiplex PCR, and TCRdb holds only the in-frame ones, with some missing. The sample records some 400,000 clones, roughly 90% being singletons. Source material: PBMCs or T cells enriched from blood (not recorded which). All receptors come from a woman aged 40 to 50 who had been exposed to COVID-19.

In this sample, this clone turned up once. The chain carries TRBV7-9 and TRBJ2-7, with TRBD1 matching over 11 bases. The CDR3 loop spans 15 amino acids. The trim removed 2 bases at V and 4 bases at J, leaving 4 bases unmatched. Germline V gene lookup returns CDR1 SEHNR and CDR2 FQNEAQ (reference sequence). The CDR3 DNA reads TGTGCCAGCAGCTTACGGGGACAGGGGGAATACGAGCAGTACTTC. Its translation: CASSLRGQGEYEQYF.

This clone was counted at least ten times. V usage is TRBV6-1 and J usage is TRBJ2-2; 9 bases are shared with TRBD2. Per the germline V gene, CDR1 is MNHNS and CDR2 is SASEGT. There are 17 residues in the CDR3. The trim removed 1 base at V and 5 bases at J, leaving 8 bases unmatched. For the CDR3, the DNA is TGTGCCAGCAGTGAAGGATCTAGCGGGAAGGGGACCGGGGAGCTGTTTTTT. This gives the protein CASSEGSSGKGTGELFF.

The chain employs TRBV27 and TRBJ2-7; D is ambiguous. Germline V gene data show CDR1 as MNHEY and CDR2 as SMNVEV (reference sequence). The CDR3 runs to 13 residues. The V gene lost 4 bases and the J gene lost 1 base, with 8 bases spanning the gap. CDR3 in amino acids: CASSSYPSYEQYF. In nucleotides, the CDR3 is TGTGCCAGCAGTTCCTACCCTTCCTACGAGCAGTACTTC.

V is TRBV7-2 and J is TRBJ1-6; 7 bases line up with TRBD1. This CDR3 has 15 residues. CDR1 is SGHTA, CDR2 FQGNSA, per germline. Losses at the gene ends were 3 bases for V and 8 bases for J; bases not matched to a gene: 7. The CDR3 bases are TGTGCCAGCAGCTTGGAACAGGGGCGGGATTCACCCCTCCACTTT. Protein: CASSLEQGRDSPLHF.

The rearrangement joins TRBV11-2 to TRBJ1-2, with D uncertain. Germline CDR1 is SGHAT and CDR2 is FQNNGV. V shed 0 bases and J shed 8 bases, with 10 bases lying between them. There are 13 residues in the CDR3. DNA of the CDR3: TGTGCCAGCAGCTTAGATCCGGGTAGCGGCTACACCTTC. Translated, it gives CASSLDPGSGYTF.

The chain uses TRBV24-1 and TRBJ2-1, with 14 nucleotides matching TRBD2. The CDR3 runs 18 residues. Germline CDR1 and CDR2: KGHDR and SFDVKD. The trim removed 4 bases at V and 4 bases at J, leaving 8 bases unmatched. Written as DNA, the CDR3 is TGTGCCACCAGTGACGTTTGGACTAGCGGGGGGCCTTACAATGAGCAGTTCTTC. Its translation: CATSDVWTSGGPYNEQFF.

This clone is a singleton in its sample. The chain links TRBV9 to TRBJ2-4; 7 positions match TRBD2. Germline values: CDR1 SGDLS, CDR2 YYNGEE. V dropped 0 bases and J dropped 1; count of bases not matched to a gene: 7. The CDR3 loop spans 17 amino acids. CDR3 DNA: TGTGCCAGCAGCGTAGAGCGGGATGTGCTGGCCAAAAACATTCAGTACTTC. It is translated as CASSVERDVLAKNIQYF.

The chain employs TRBV11-2 and TRBJ2-7, with D perhaps TRBD1 (5 bases). V was cut by 2 bases and J by 4 bases, with 12 bases left in between. CDR1 and CDR2 (germline): SGHAT, FQNNGV. This CDR3 is 14 amino acids long. The CDR3 coding sequence is TGTGCCAGCAGCTTATCTCAGGGAACATACGAGCAGTACTTC. Its protein product is CASSLSQGTYEQYF.

The chain recombines TRBV30 with TRBJ1-5; 7 nucleotides align to TRBD1. This CDR3 is built from 15 residues. Per the germline V gene, CDR1 is GTSNPN and CDR2 is SVGIG (reference sequence). J gave up 1 base and V 3 bases, and 6 bases lay outside the gene matches. The DNA for the CDR3 is TGTGCCTGGAGGGTACAGGGGTACAGCAATCAGCCCCAGCATTTT. Translated, it gives CAWRVQGYSNQPQHF.

Only one count was recorded for this clone. CDR3 residues: CAWSPGTTKASGNTIYF. The CDR3, as DNA: TGTGCCTGGAGTCCCGGGACAACCAAAGCCTCTGGAAACACCATATATTTT. The chain employs TRBV30 and TRBJ1-3, with D tentatively TRBD1 (6 bases). From germline, CDR1 is GTSNPN and CDR2 SVGIG (reference sequence). The CDR3 covers 17 residues. Trimming took 2 bases from V and 0 from J, leaving 17 bases between them.

CDR3 sequence: CASSQGHGYTF. DNA for the CDR3: TGTGCCAGCAGCCAAGGGCATGGCTACACCTTC. The chain links TRBV14 to TRBJ1-2; D remains unclear. V was shortened by 1 base and J by 6 bases, with 3 bases between the two germline ends. Per germline, CDR1 SGHDN and CDR2 FVKESK. The CDR3 totals 11 residues.

This clone was seen a single time. This chain links TRBV5-1 with TRBJ2-3; 12 bases line up with TRBD2. This CDR3 region has 20 residues. CDR1 and CDR2 (germline): SGHRS, YFSETQ. Trimming removed 3 bases from V and 2 bases from J; junction bases left unmatched: 16. The CDR3 here is CASSSRPGLAGRGPTDTQYF. The CDR3 coding sequence is TGCGCCAGCAGCTCACGGCCTGGACTAGCGGGGCGGGGGCCCACAGATACGCAGTATTTT.

This clone was observed a single time. Other DNA sequences in this specimen translate into the identical CDR3. The V call is TRBV5-1, the J call TRBJ2-1, with 7 bases aligning to TRBD2. V was clipped by 4 bases and J by 4 bases; unmatched bases: 8. This CDR3 has 15 amino acids. Looked up from germline, CDR1 is SGHRS and CDR2 is YFSETQ. The CDR3, as DNA: TGCGCCAGCAGCCCGGGGCTAGCGGTATACAATGAGCAGTTCTTC. Its translation: CASSPGLAVYNEQFF.

V is TRBV7-8 and J is TRBJ1-1; unclear D gene. The CDR3 length is 15 residues. V lost 4 bases and J lost 0, with 12 bases in between. From germline, CDR1 is SGHVS and CDR2 FQNEAQ. The CDR3 sequence: CASSSFAAVNTEAFF. The DNA for the CDR3 is TGTGCCAGCAGCTCCTTCGCGGCGGTGAACACTGAAGCTTTCTTT.

This rearrangement joins TRBV7-6 to TRBJ1-2; 8 bases fit TRBD1. CDR3 size: 17 residues. The V gene end was trimmed by 4 bases and the J gene end by 5 bases; junction bases not matched to a gene: 15. Germline V lookup: CDR1 SGHVS, CDR2 FNYEAQ. The chain's CDR3 is CASSYSTNDRGKYGYTF. The CDR3, as DNA: TGTGCCAGCAGCTATTCTACTAACGACAGGGGTAAGTATGGCTACACCTTC.

V is TRBV19 and J is TRBJ2-1, with 7 nucleotides matching TRBD1. CDR1 LNHDA and CDR2 SQIVND come from the germline V gene (reference sequence). The CDR3 is made up of 15 amino acids. J gave up 8 bases and V 6 bases, and 13 bases lay outside the gene matches. The CDR3 is CASRGKTGPTDEQFF. The CDR3 nucleotides read TGTGCCAGTAGGGGGAAGACAGGGCCGACGGATGAGCAGTTCTTC.

The chain employs TRBV7-2 and TRBJ1-3; TRBD1 is a possible D gene (5 bases). The CDR3 has 15 residues. Per the germline V gene, CDR1 is SGHTA and CDR2 is FQGNSA. V was shortened by 7 bases and J by 4 bases, with 17 bases between the two germline ends. The CDR3 loop is CASTWGVPVGNTIYF. In DNA, the CDR3 is TGTGCCAGCACCTGGGGGGTGCCGGTAGGAAACACCATATATTTT. The complete variable domain, with remaining parts taken from reference TRBV7-2 and TRBJ1-3, reads GAGVSQSPSNKVTEKGKDVELRCDPISGHTALYWYRQSLGQGLEFLIYFQGNSAPDKSGLPSDRFSAERTGGSVSTLTIQRTQQEDSAVYLCASTWGVPVGNTIYFGEGSWLTVV.

V usage is TRBV7-2 and J usage is TRBJ1-1; D is uncertain. V was pared by 3 bases and J by 1 base, with 3 bases between. Germline V gives CDR1 SGHTA, CDR2 FQGNSA. The length of the CDR3 is 12 residues. In DNA, the CDR3 is TGTGCCAGCAGCTTCAAGAACACTGAAGCTTTCTTT. Amino acids: CASSFKNTEAFF.

The chain is built from TRBV12-3 or TRBV12-4 and TRBJ2-7; no reliable D call. The V end was cut by 3 bases, the J end by 6 bases, with 12 bases between. The CDR3 has 13 amino acids. CDR3 protein: CASSFVRSGEQYF. The CDR3 region has the DNA TGTGCCAGCAGTTTTGTCCGGTCAGGCGAGCAGTACTTC.

The chain employs TRBV7-9 and TRBJ1-1, with 8 bases aligning to TRBD1. This CDR3 is 16 amino acids long. V trimming: 1 base; J trimming: 4 bases; junction bases outside the gene matches: 8. Germline assignment: CDR1 SEHNR and CDR2 FQNEAQ (reference sequence). The CDR3 region is CASSLETGGTGTEAFF. The CDR3 DNA reads TGTGCCAGCAGCTTAGAAACAGGGGGAACGGGCACTGAAGCTTTCTTT.

This chain connects TRBV18 to TRBJ2-1; TRBD1 agrees at 10 bases. Germline assignment: CDR1 KGHSH and CDR2 LQKENI. Losses at the gene ends were 1 base for V and 3 bases for J; bases not matched to a gene: 3. The CDR3 extends over 16 amino acids. This CDR3 reads CASSPLGTGDYNEQFF. The DNA of the CDR3 is TGTGCCAGCTCACCACTGGGGACAGGGGACTACAATGAGCAGTTCTTC.

This chain joins TRBV10-3 and TRBJ2-1, with D perhaps TRBD1 (6 bases). V shed 6 bases and J shed 8 bases, with 14 bases lying between them. Germline loops: CDR1 ENHRY, CDR2 SYGVKD. The CDR3 has 13 residues. The CDR3 region has the DNA TGTGCCATCAGGGGGGCGAGTAGGGATGAGCAGTTCTTC. It is translated as CAIRGASRDEQFF.

This chain uses TRBV30 with TRBJ2-5, with a weak D call TRBD1 (5 bases). This CDR3 contains 11 residues. Trimming removed 3 bases from V and 9 bases from J, with 11 bases in between. Germline V gives CDR1 GTSNPN, CDR2 SVGIG (reference sequence). CDR3: CAWRIEGAQYF. CDR3 nucleotides: TGTGCCTGGAGGATAGAAGGGGCCCAGTACTTC.

V and J are TRBV24-1 and TRBJ2-3; 8 bases line up with TRBD2. Losses at the gene ends were 4 bases for V and 2 bases for J; bases not matched to a gene: 4. The V gene's germline CDR1 is KGHDR and CDR2 SFDVKD. This CDR3 is built from 15 residues. The CDR3 DNA follows: TGTGCCACCAGTGACCCGCGGGGGGCCACAGATACGCAGTATTTT. Residues: CATSDPRGATDTQYF.